Following are 15 T cell receptor beta chains from one sample sequenced in a study of Ad26.COV2.S vaccination and SARS-CoV-2 variants. Profiled with immunoSEQ multiplex PCR; TCRdb holds only in-frame clones, not every one. The sample includes hundreds of thousands of clones, about 88% of them seen just once. As to treatment: some 20 received Ad26.COV2.S at low or high dose, single or two shots; 5 received placebo; per-sample allocation not given. Day 63 after the first vaccine or placebo injection was the time point for sampling. The source material was peripheral blood, sampled in a trial of Ad26.COV2.S vaccine versus placebo. The source is a person aged 18 to 65 who received the Ad26.COV2.S COVID-19 vaccine or a placebo.

The chain recombines TRBV12-3 or TRBV12-4 with TRBJ1-2, with a weak D call TRBD1 (6 bases). V was shortened by 3 bases and J by 8 bases, with 13 bases between the two germline ends. There are 13 residues in the CDR3. This CDR3 is CASSFEGGRGYTF. DNA of the CDR3: TGTGCCAGCAGTTTTGAAGGGGGTAGAGGCTACACCTTC.

The gene calls are TRBV14 and TRBJ2-5; D is ambiguous. The germline V gene has CDR1 SGHDN and CDR2 FVKESK. The CDR3 length is 15 residues. Trimming stripped 1 base from V and 4 bases from J, with 13 bases between. As DNA, the CDR3 is TGTGCCAGCAGCCAAGCCCGGAGTAACGGAGAGACCCAGTACTTC. The encoded protein is CASSQARSNGETQYF.

The genes are TRBV5-4 and TRBJ2-1, with 9 bases fitting TRBD2. Germline V gene sequence: CDR1 SGHNT, CDR2 YYREEE (reference sequence). V lost 1 base and J lost 4; bases outside the gene matches: 6. This CDR3 spans 16 amino acids. Here the CDR3 DNA reads TGTGCCAGCAGCTTGTATGGCGGGGGGGTATACAATGAGCAGTTCTTC. Residues: CASSLYGGGVYNEQFF. Filled out from reference TRBV5-4 and TRBJ2-1, the complete variable domain reads ETGVTQSPTHLIKTRGQQVTLRCSSQSGHNTVSWYQQALGQGPQFIFQYYREEENGRGNFPPRFSGLQFPNYSSELNVNALELDDSALYLCASSLYGGGVYNEQFFGPGTRLTVL.

The chain carries TRBV5-1 and TRBJ1-2; perhaps TRBD1 as D (5 bases). The germline CDR1 and CDR2 sequences are SGHRS and YFSETQ. Trimming shortened V by 3 bases and J by 5 bases, and 11 bases separated the two germline ends. The CDR3 is 13 amino acids. The CDR3 protein is CASSSDGAYGYTF. The DNA for the CDR3 is TGCGCCAGCAGCTCCGACGGGGCGTATGGCTACACCTTC.

The chain has TRBV27 and TRBJ1-4; D is perhaps TRBD1 (6 bases). Germline V gene data show CDR1 as MNHEY and CDR2 as SMNVEV (reference sequence). Trimming shortened V by 6 bases and J by 5 bases, and 25 bases separated the two germline ends. This CDR3 is 18 amino acids long. The CDR3 bases are TGTGCCAGCAGCCCATCATTGGTCGCCGGGACACGGAATGAAAAACTGTTTTTT. Translation: CASSPSLVAGTRNEKLFF.

V usage is TRBV7-6 and J usage is TRBJ1-1; D may be TRBD1 (5 bases). V lost 5 bases, J lost 7 bases, and 20 bases lay in between. The CDR3 has 15 residues. Germline V CDR1 and CDR2: SGHVS, FNYEAQ. Here the CDR3 DNA reads TGTGCCAGCAGCCAAGCCGGGGCGGAGGGAAATGAAGCTTTCTTT. It translates to CASSQAGAEGNEAFF. Drawing the rest from reference TRBV7-6 and TRBJ1-1, the complete variable domain is GAGVSQSPRYKVTKRGQDVALRCDPISGHVSLYWYRQALGQGPEFLTYFNYEAQQDKSGLPNDRFSAERPEGSISTLTIQRTEQRDSAMYRCASSQAGAEGNEAFFGQGTRLTVV.

This clone has just one count. V usage is TRBV9 and J usage is TRBJ2-2; no firm D call. CDR1 SGDLS and CDR2 YYNGEE come from the germline V gene. Trimming removed 0 bases from V and 5 bases from J, with 11 bases in between. There are 15 residues in the CDR3. The CDR3 nucleotides are TGTGCCAGCAGCGTAGTTTCCGCCGCGACCGGGGAGCTGTTTTTT. Translation gives CASSVVSAATGELFF.

The CDR3 loop reads CASSLTVGDRDYYNEQFF. In DNA form, the CDR3 reads TGCGCCAGCAGCTTGACGGTCGGGGACAGGGACTACTACAATGAGCAGTTCTTC. This sequence joins TRBV5-1 and TRBJ2-1, with TRBD1 matching over 9 bases. The CDR3 runs to 18 residues. With 1 base clipped from V and 3 bases from J, the junction kept 11 bases outside the gene matches. CDR1 SGHRS and CDR2 YFSETQ come from the germline V gene.

This clone was seen once. CDR3: CASSLLPSTEYQETQYF. The CDR3 region has the DNA TGTGCCAGCAGTTTACTTCCGTCGACTGAGTACCAAGAGACCCAGTACTTC. The chain uses TRBV27 and TRBJ2-5; D uncertain. V lost 2 bases to trimming and J lost 0 bases, with 16 bases between them. The CDR3 is 17 amino acids. Germline V gene lookup returns CDR1 MNHEY and CDR2 SMNVEV (reference sequence).

The chain carries TRBV4-2 and TRBJ2-5; the D gene is possibly TRBD2 (6 bases). V was clipped by 4 bases and J by 4 bases, with 16 bases between them. This CDR3 region has 15 residues. CDR1 LGHNA and CDR2 YNFKEQ come from the germline V gene. DNA for the CDR3: TGTGCCAGCAGCCGGTGGGGGGAAGGAGGAGAGACCCAGTACTTC. This codes for CASSRWGEGGETQYF.

The V call is TRBV9, the J call TRBJ2-7; 8 bases line up with TRBD1. V lost 0 bases and J lost 2; bases outside the gene matches: 4. This CDR3 contains 15 residues. Germline assignment: CDR1 SGDLS and CDR2 YYNGEE. CDR3 coding DNA: TGTGCCAGCAGCGTAGGACAGGGGAGTCCCTACGAGCAGTACTTC. Its protein is CASSVGQGSPYEQYF.

The genes are TRBV12-3 or TRBV12-4 and TRBJ2-7; 7 nucleotides align to TRBD1. V lost 6 bases to trimming and J lost 6 bases; unmatched junction nucleotides: 8. This CDR3 is built from 13 residues. CDR3 sequence reads: CASSLKDRAEQYF. CDR3 in DNA: TGTGCCAGCAGCTTAAAAGACAGGGCCGAGCAGTACTTC.

The rearrangement joins TRBV27 to TRBJ1-1, with D uncertain. From germline, CDR1 is MNHEY and CDR2 SMNVEV (reference sequence). This CDR3 contains 15 residues. With 6 bases removed from V and 0 bases from J, the gap between germline ends came to 14 bases. The CDR3 spells CASSPWSGLNTEAFF. In DNA, the CDR3 is TGTGCCAGCAGCCCCTGGTCGGGTTTGAACACTGAAGCTTTCTTT.

The chain is built from TRBV6-5 and TRBJ1-1, with D possibly being TRBD1 (5 bases). The CDR3 has 15 residues. The germline V and J ends were trimmed by 2 bases and 10 bases, with 20 bases remaining between them. The germline gives CDR1 MNHEY, CDR2 SVGAGI. CDR3 amino acids: CASSYGEGGTLVAFF. The CDR3 DNA reads TGTGCCAGCAGTTACGGGGAGGGTGGGACCTTAGTAGCTTTCTTT.

The chain combines TRBV19 with TRBJ1-5; D perhaps matches TRBD1 (5 bases). This CDR3 comprises 13 residues. Deletions cut 9 bases from V and 0 bases from J, with 9 bases between. In germline, CDR1 is LNHDA, CDR2 SQIVND (reference sequence). Written as DNA, the CDR3 is TGTGCCAGCCAGACAGATAGCAATCAGCCCCAGCATTTT. Its protein product is CASQTDSNQPQHF.